This TCR beta chain came from a study of beta chain features in type 1 diabetes. Germline V CDR1 and CDR2: MNHEY, SMNVEV (reference sequence). The CDR3 extends over 13 amino acids. The V end lost 8 bases, the J end lost 4 bases, and 12 bases lay between the germline ends. Expressed TCRB transcripts were sequenced after all isolated RNA was converted to cDNA. Measured with immunoSEQ multiplex PCR; TCRdb has only the in-frame clones, and not every one. This sample has roughly 310,000 clones, with 11% found just once. The sequencing sample was made of naive CD4+ T cells from blood. The chain combines TRBV27 with TRBJ1-5; possible D gene TRBD1, 5 bases. The clonotype originates from a woman aged 30 to 39 in good health. The CDR3 here is CASGLQGNQPQHF. The CDR3 region has the DNA TGTGCCAGCGGCCTCCAGGGAAATCAGCCCCAGCATTTT.